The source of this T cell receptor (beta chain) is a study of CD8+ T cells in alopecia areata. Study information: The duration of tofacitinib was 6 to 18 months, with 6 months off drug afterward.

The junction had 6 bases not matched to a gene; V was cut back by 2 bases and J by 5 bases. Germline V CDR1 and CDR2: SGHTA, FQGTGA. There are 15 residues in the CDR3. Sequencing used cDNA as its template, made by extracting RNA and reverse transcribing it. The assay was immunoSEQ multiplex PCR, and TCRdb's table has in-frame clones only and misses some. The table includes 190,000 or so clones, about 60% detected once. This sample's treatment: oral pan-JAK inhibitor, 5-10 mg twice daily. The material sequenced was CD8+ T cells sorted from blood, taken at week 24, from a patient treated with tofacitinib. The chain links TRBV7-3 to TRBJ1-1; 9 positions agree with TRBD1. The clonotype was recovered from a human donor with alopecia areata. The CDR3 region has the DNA TGTGCCAGCAGCTTATTGACAGGGGGACGGACTGAAGCTTTCTTT. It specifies CASSLLTGGRTEAFF.